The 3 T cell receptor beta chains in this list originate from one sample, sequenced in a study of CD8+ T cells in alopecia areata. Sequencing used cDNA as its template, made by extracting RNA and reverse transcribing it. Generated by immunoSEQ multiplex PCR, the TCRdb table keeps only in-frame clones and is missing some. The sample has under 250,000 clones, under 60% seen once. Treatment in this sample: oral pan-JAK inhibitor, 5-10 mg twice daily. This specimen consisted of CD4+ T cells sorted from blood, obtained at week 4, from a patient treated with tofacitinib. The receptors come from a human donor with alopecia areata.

The CDR3 DNA sequence: TGTGCCAGCAGCTACAGGGGAGGGGAACAGCCCCAGCATTTT. As protein: CASSYRGGEQPQHF. The chain joins TRBV7-2 to TRBJ1-5; 7 positions agree with TRBD1. The V gene's germline CDR1 is SGHTA and CDR2 FQGNSA. The CDR3 totals 14 residues. Trimming cost V 4 bases and J 7 bases; bases outside gene matches: 7.

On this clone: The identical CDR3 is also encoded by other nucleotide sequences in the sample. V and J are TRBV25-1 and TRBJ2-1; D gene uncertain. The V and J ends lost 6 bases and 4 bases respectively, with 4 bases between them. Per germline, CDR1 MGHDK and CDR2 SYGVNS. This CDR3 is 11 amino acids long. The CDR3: CASSGYNEQFF. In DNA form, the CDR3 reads TGTGCCAGCAGCGGATACAATGAGCAGTTCTTC.

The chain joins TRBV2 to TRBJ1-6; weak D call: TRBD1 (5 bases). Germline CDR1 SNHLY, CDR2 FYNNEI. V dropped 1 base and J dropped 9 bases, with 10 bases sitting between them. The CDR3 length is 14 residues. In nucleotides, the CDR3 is TGTGCCAGCAGTGAAGGGCAGGGAAGTTCACCCCTCCACTTT. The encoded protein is CASSEGQGSSPLHF.